This section outlines one T cell receptor (beta chain) sequence together with its context. V lost 3 bases and J lost 9, with 11 bases in between. The CDR3 covers 12 residues. The germline CDR1 and CDR2 sequences are WSHSY and SAAADI. The data belong to a study of blood T cell repertoires in COVID-19. Study at large: From the United States, Italy and Spain came samples of acute and convalescent COVID-19. PBMCs, B-cell-depleted T cells, or T cells were the source of the cDNA or gDNA that made up the material.

Original methodology: Using reference gene primer amplification, nucleated cell counts were estimated. Libraries were prepared by immunoSEQ multiplex PCR; TCRdb keeps only in-frame clonotypes and omits some of them. D and trimming come from the DNA, and the V and J calls and clone size come from that table. The profile shows roughly 60,000 clones, more than 80% of them singletons. The TCR comes from a man older than 75 with acute or convalescent COVID-19. What was sequenced was peripheral blood. The V and J genes are TRBV10-2 and TRBJ1-1, with TRBD1 as a possible D gene (5 bases). The CDR3 spells CASSDWGVQAFF. CDR3 nucleotide sequence: TGCGCCAGCAGTGATTGGGGGGTCCAAGCTTTCTTT.